The rows below give T cell receptor beta chains drawn from one sample of a study of CD4 T cells in relation to SARS-CoV-2 and coronaviruses. The antigens of these receptors remain unknown. Sequencing was performed with immunoSEQ multiplex PCR; in TCRdb, only in-frame clones are kept and a portion is missing. The sample records just under 20,000 clones, around four fifths being singletons. Sequencing was done on a sample of CD4+ T cells from PBMCs, cultured in vitro. These receptor sequences come from a human donor in good health. CDR3s include the opening cysteine and the closing phenylalanine or tryptophan. D genes are given only for firm matches. A clone size is listed for some rows: how often the clone was seen (once, few, many), or a class if it is expanded.

cdr3_length: 17
v_call: TRBV2
clone_size: NA
d_call: NA
j_call: TRBJ1-5
cdr3_nt: TGTGCCAGCAGTGAAGCGCTCGGCCTGACGGGCAATCAGCCCCAGCATTTT
cdr3_aa: CASSEALGLTGNQPQHF

cdr3_length: 14
v_call: TRBV2
clone_size: NA
d_call: TRBD1
j_call: TRBJ1-6
cdr3_nt: TGTGCCAGCAGCGAGGGACAGCTGGGATCACCCCTCCACTTT
cdr3_aa: CASSEGQLGSPLHF

cdr3_length: 16
v_call: TRBV10-2
clone_size: NA
d_call: NA
j_call: TRBJ2-4
cdr3_nt: TGCGCCAGCACCGCCGTGCTAGATGGGGGAAATAGCATTCAGTACTTC
cdr3_aa: CASTAVLDGGNSIQYF

cdr3_length: 13
v_call: TRBV11-2
clone_size: NA
d_call: NA
j_call: TRBJ1-2
cdr3_nt: TGTGCCAGCAGCTTAGGGACCGCCTATGGCTACACCTTC
cdr3_aa: CASSLGTAYGYTF

cdr3_length: 15
v_call: TRBV6-5
clone_size: NA
d_call: NA
j_call: TRBJ1-2
cdr3_nt: TGTGCCAGCAGTTACTCGACAGGCACACACTATGGCTACACCTTC
cdr3_aa: CASSYSTGTHYGYTF

cdr3_length: 13
v_call: TRBV3-1/TRBV3-2
clone_size: NA
d_call: TRBD1
j_call: TRBJ2-7
cdr3_nt: TGTGCCACGGGGACAGGGGGCGCGCACGAGCAGTACTTC
cdr3_aa: CATGTGGAHEQYF

cdr3_length: 14
v_call: TRBV7-9
clone_size: NA
d_call: NA
j_call: TRBJ1-2
cdr3_nt: TGTGCCAGCAGCGTACCAGGGATTAACTATGGCTACACCTTC
cdr3_aa: CASSVPGINYGYTF

cdr3_length: 15
v_call: TRBV9
clone_size: NA
d_call: NA
j_call: TRBJ2-2
cdr3_nt: TGTGCCAGCAGCGCACAATCGCCGAACACCGGGGAGCTGTTTTTT
cdr3_aa: CASSAQSPNTGELFF

cdr3_length: 16
v_call: TRBV30
clone_size: NA
d_call: TRBD1
j_call: TRBJ1-1
cdr3_nt: TGTGCCTGGAGTGTAGTGGGGACAGGGTTTTTCACTGAAGCTTTCTTT
cdr3_aa: CAWSVVGTGFFTEAFF

cdr3_length: 10
v_call: TRBV20-1
clone_size: NA
d_call: NA
j_call: TRBJ2-3
cdr3_nt: TGCAGTGCTAGGACGATTTATAAGTATTTT
cdr3_aa: CSARTIYKYF

cdr3_length: 21
v_call: TRBV23-1
clone_size: NA
d_call: TRBD2
j_call: TRBJ2-1
cdr3_nt: TGCGCCAGCAGTCAATTGGGTGGAGTAGCGGGAGGGCCAGGGGACAATAATGAGCAGTTCTTC
cdr3_aa: CASSQLGGVAGGPGDNNEQFF

cdr3_length: 13
v_call: TRBV7-3
clone_size: NA
d_call: NA
j_call: TRBJ2-1
cdr3_nt: TGTGCCAGCAGCTTAGTGAGGTACGGTGAGCAGTTCTTC
cdr3_aa: CASSLVRYGEQFF

cdr3_length: 14
v_call: TRBV5-1
clone_size: NA
d_call: NA
j_call: TRBJ2-7
cdr3_nt: TGCGCCAGCAGCTTAAGGACGGCCCCCTACGAGCAGTACTTC
cdr3_aa: CASSLRTAPYEQYF

cdr3_length: 16
v_call: TRBV28
clone_size: NA
d_call: TRBD1
j_call: TRBJ2-5
cdr3_nt: TGTGCCAGCAGTCCTATAGGGACAGGGACCAAAGAGACCCAGTACTTC
cdr3_aa: CASSPIGTGTKETQYF

cdr3_length: 13
v_call: TRBV7-9
clone_size: NA
d_call: TRBD1
j_call: TRBJ2-5
cdr3_nt: TGTGCCAGCAGCCCCAGGGGGCCAGAGACCCAGTACTTC
cdr3_aa: CASSPRGPETQYF

cdr3_length: 14
v_call: TRBV2
clone_size: once
d_call: NA
j_call: TRBJ2-1
cdr3_nt: TGTGCCAGCAGTGAAGCGGGATCCTCCAATGAGCAGTTCTTC
cdr3_aa: CASSEAGSSNEQFF

cdr3_length: 14
v_call: TRBV10-3
clone_size: NA
d_call: NA
j_call: TRBJ2-6
cdr3_nt: TGTGCCACCGCGGTTCTTCCTGGGGCCAACGTCCTGACTTTC
cdr3_aa: CATAVLPGANVLTF

cdr3_length: 16
v_call: TRBV3-1/TRBV3-2
clone_size: once
d_call: NA
j_call: TRBJ1-6
cdr3_nt: TGTGCCAGCAGCCCAAACAAGTGGCAGCGGGATTCACCCCTCCACTTT
cdr3_aa: CASSPNKWQRDSPLHF

cdr3_length: 11
v_call: TRBV5-1
clone_size: NA
d_call: NA
j_call: TRBJ2-7
cdr3_nt: TGCGCCAGCAGATACGAGGACGAGCAGTACTTC
cdr3_aa: CASRYEDEQYF

cdr3_length: 14
v_call: TRBV6-5
clone_size: NA
d_call: NA
j_call: TRBJ2-2
cdr3_nt: TGTGCCAGCAGTTCACAGGGCAGCACCGGGGAGCTGTTTTTT
cdr3_aa: CASSSQGSTGELFF

cdr3_length: 13
v_call: TRBV30
clone_size: NA
d_call: NA
j_call: TRBJ1-2
cdr3_nt: TGTGCCTGGAGGGGCCGACAGTACTATGGCTACACCTTC
cdr3_aa: CAWRGRQYYGYTF

cdr3_length: 15
v_call: TRBV2
clone_size: few
d_call: TRBD2
j_call: TRBJ2-1
cdr3_nt: TGTGCCAGCAGGGAAGGACTAGCGGGAGGTAATGAGCAGTTCTTC
cdr3_aa: CASREGLAGGNEQFF

cdr3_length: 15
v_call: TRBV30
clone_size: once
d_call: TRBD2
j_call: TRBJ2-5
cdr3_nt: TGTGCCTGGAGTGTAGGGGGACTAGCGGAAGAGACCCAGTACTTC
cdr3_aa: CAWSVGGLAEETQYF

cdr3_length: 14
v_call: TRBV11-1
clone_size: NA
d_call: NA
j_call: TRBJ2-7
cdr3_nt: TGTGCCAGCAGCCCAACACTATACTCCTACGAGCAGTACTTC
cdr3_aa: CASSPTLYSYEQYF

cdr3_length: 15
v_call: TRBV6-1
clone_size: few
d_call: NA
j_call: TRBJ1-5
cdr3_nt: TGTGCCAGCAGTGAAGTAGGTGCCAGGGCTCAGCCCCAGCATTTT
cdr3_aa: CASSEVGARAQPQHF

cdr3_length: 13
v_call: TRBV25-1
clone_size: NA
d_call: NA
j_call: TRBJ1-4
cdr3_nt: TGTGCCAGCAGTGAGTCCAGGCTTGAAAAACTGTTTTTT
cdr3_aa: CASSESRLEKLFF

cdr3_length: 15
v_call: TRBV5-4
clone_size: NA
d_call: NA
j_call: TRBJ2-5
cdr3_nt: TGTGCCAGCAGCTTGAATCTTGGGGTGGCGGAGACCCAGTACTTC
cdr3_aa: CASSLNLGVAETQYF

cdr3_length: 13
v_call: TRBV12-3/TRBV12-4
clone_size: NA
d_call: TRBD2
j_call: TRBJ2-7
cdr3_nt: TGTGCCAGTATGACTAGCAGCTCCTACGAGCAGTACTTC
cdr3_aa: CASMTSSSYEQYF